These 21 T cell receptor beta chains came from one sample sequenced in a study of HIV-infected children after antiretroviral therapy interruption. Regarding treatment: PENTA 11 planned treatment interruption arm or continuous ART arm. RNA-based 3' RACE libraries used unique molecular identifiers. TCRdb redid the calling of the 3' RACE reads with MiXCR, one entry per CDR3 protein. The top ten clones hold more than 0.95% of a sample with about 89,000 distinct CDR3 sequences, around 6.9% of them seen once. This specimen was CD45RA+ CD4+ T cells from PBMCs, pooled from several time points, taken from a donor given antiretroviral therapy, either interrupted or continuous. The subset was: naive CD4+ CD45RA+ CD45RO- T cells. The origin of the receptors is a pool of human donors with HIV.

This clonotype has ten or more counts. The chain recombines TRBV29-1 with TRBJ2-7; unclear D gene. The CDR3 spans 11 residues. V lost 4 bases and J lost 2, with 6 bases in between. CDR1 SQVTM and CDR2 ANQGSEA come from the germline V gene. CDR3 nucleotide sequence: TGCAGCGTTGCCACAGCCTACGAGCAGTACTTC. This sequence encodes CSVATAYEQYF.

This clonotype was counted at least ten times. This chain joins TRBV12-3 or TRBV12-4 and TRBJ2-7, with D perhaps TRBD2 (6 bases). The CDR3 runs 13 residues. V was cut by 6 bases and J by 6 bases, with 15 bases left in between. This CDR3 reads CASRRDGLAEQYF. CDR3 bases: TGTGCCAGCAGGCGGGACGGCCTTGCCGAGCAGTACTTC.

This clonotype was seen at least ten times. This rearrangement joins TRBV25-1 to TRBJ1-6; D ambiguous. CDR1 is MGHDK and CDR2 is SYGVNS in the germline V gene. The CDR3 totals 13 residues. The V and J ends lost 6 bases and 11 bases respectively, with 14 bases between them. The CDR3 region has the DNA TGTGCCAGCAGCCCCATGGGCTATACACCCCTCCACTTT. This translates into CASSPMGYTPLHF.

This clonotype was recorded many times. V is TRBV30 and J is TRBJ1-1, with D hard to call. V was cut by 1 base and J by 0 bases, with 12 bases left in between. CDR3 length: 15 residues. In germline, CDR1 is GTSNPN, CDR2 SVGIG (reference sequence). In DNA form, the CDR3 reads TGTGCCTGGAGTGCGGAGGTATGGGTGAACACTGAAGCTTTCTTT. Its translation: CAWSAEVWVNTEAFF. The entire variable domain, with the rest obtained from reference TRBV30 and TRBJ1-1, is as follows: SQTIHQWPATLVQPVGSPLSLECTVEGTSNPNLYWYRQAAGRGLQLLFYSVGIGQISSEVPQNLSASRPQDRQFILSSKKLLLSDSGFYLCAWSAEVWVNTEAFFGQGTRLTVV.

This clonotype was detected many times. The DNA of the CDR3 is TGTGCCATCAGTGCCACAACAGGAGAGACCCAGTACTTC. It translates to CAISATTGETQYF. The chain employs TRBV10-3 and TRBJ2-5; the D gene is possibly TRBD1 (5 bases). Germline assignment: CDR1 ENHRY and CDR2 SYGVKD. Deletions cut 4 bases from V and 4 bases from J, with 10 bases between. This CDR3 spans 13 amino acids.

This clonotype was seen repeatedly, ten times or more. J is TRBJ1-1 and V is TRBV18; no clear D. V lost 3 bases to trimming and J lost 0 bases, with 5 bases between them. This CDR3 spans 13 amino acids. Germline CDR1 and CDR2: KGHSH and LQKENI. The CDR3 spells CASSPEMNTEAFF. CDR3 DNA: TGTGCCAGCTCACCTGAAATGAACACTGAAGCTTTCTTT.

This clonotype was seen only a few times. The CDR3 DNA follows: TGTGCCAGCTCACCGAATCCTAGCGGGACAGATACGCAGTATTTT. Translating it yields CASSPNPSGTDTQYF. This chain links TRBV18 with TRBJ2-3; 8 nucleotides match TRBD2. V lost 3 bases and J lost 3; bases outside the gene matches: 5. The CDR3 extends over 15 amino acids. Germline V lookup: CDR1 KGHSH, CDR2 LQKENI.

The rearrangement links TRBV5-1 to TRBJ1-2; perhaps TRBD1 as D (6 bases). There are 14 residues in the CDR3. Per the germline V gene, CDR1 is SGHRS and CDR2 is YFSETQ. V was trimmed by 4 bases and J by 0 bases, leaving 10 bases between them. This chain's CDR3 is CASSPEGANYGYTF. The CDR3 nucleotides are TGCGCCAGCAGCCCGGAGGGGGCTAACTATGGCTACACCTTC.

The chain has TRBV20-1 and TRBJ1-1, with TRBD1 as a possible D gene (5 bases). Germline assignment: CDR1 DFQATT and CDR2 SNEGSKA (reference sequence). The V gene lost 0 bases and the J gene lost 4 bases, with 12 bases spanning the gap. CDR3 length equals 14 residues. CDR3 sequence reads: CSARDLRGITEAFF. The CDR3, as DNA: TGCAGTGCTAGAGATTTAAGGGGCATCACTGAAGCTTTCTTT.

Turning to this clonotype: The conserved phenylalanine or tryptophan is not found at the CDR3 terminus, so this likely reflects a read error. The CDR3 DNA is TGTGCCAGCAGTTCCAACAGGGGGGGCACAGATACGCAGTATTTA. This sequence encodes CASSSNRGGTDTQYL. V gene TRBV6-5 combines with J gene TRBJ2-3, with 8 bases fitting TRBD1. The J segment lost 1 base and the V segment lost 4 bases, leaving 4 bases of the junction unmatched. This CDR3 has 15 amino acids. In germline, CDR1 is MNHEY, CDR2 SVGAGI.

The rearrangement links TRBV30 to TRBJ2-3; D tentatively reads TRBD1 or TRBD2 (6 bases each). Trimming took off 5 bases at V and 1 base at J, with 13 bases between the two ends. Germline V CDR1 and CDR2: GTSNPN, SVGIG (reference sequence). CDR3 size: 14 residues. The CDR3 here is CAWGGRQGTDTQYF. The CDR3 DNA follows: TGTGCCTGGGGGGGGCGGCAGGGCACAGATACGCAGTATTTT.

This clonotype was observed a handful of times. The rearrangement uses TRBV18 and TRBJ1-5, with 8 bases aligning to TRBD1. The CDR3 has 13 amino acids. The V segment lost 5 bases and the J segment 4 bases; nucleotides outside the gene matches: 1. From germline, CDR1 is KGHSH and CDR2 LQKENI. The CDR3 nucleotides are TGTGCCAGCTCAGGGGACAGGAATCAGCCCCAGCATTTT. Translated, it gives CASSGDRNQPQHF.

V usage is TRBV6-1 and J usage is TRBJ2-2, with 9 nucleotides matching TRBD2. CDR3 size: 16 residues. Germline CDR1 MNHNS, CDR2 SASEGT. With 6 bases clipped from V and 4 bases from J, the junction kept 9 bases outside the gene matches. The DNA of the CDR3 is TGTGCCAGCAGCAGTAGCGGGGGTTTGGGCACCGGGGAGCTGTTTTTT. Translating gives CASSSSGGLGTGELFF.

This clonotype was found a few times. The CDR3 DNA is TGTGCCAGCAGTTCAACAGGGCGGGCCAAAAACATTCAGTACTTC. Translation: CASSSTGRAKNIQYF. V usage is TRBV12-3 or TRBV12-4 and J usage is TRBJ2-4; D possibly corresponds to TRBD1 (6 bases). The germline V and J ends were trimmed by 4 bases and 1 base, with 11 bases remaining between them. CDR3 size: 15 residues.

This clonotype was seen repeatedly, ten times or more. The chain links TRBV7-9 to TRBJ2-5; D is possibly TRBD1 or TRBD2 (6 bases each). The CDR3 length is 14 residues. The V end lost 5 bases, the J end lost 6 bases, and 16 bases lay between the germline ends. Germline values: CDR1 SEHNR, CDR2 FQNEAQ (reference sequence). DNA for the CDR3: TGTGCCAGCAGCCCGGGGGCTAGACAAAAGACCCAGTACTTC. This codes for CASSPGARQKTQYF.

The chain employs TRBV3-1 and TRBJ2-3; possible D gene TRBD2, 5 bases. Germline CDR1 and CDR2: LGHDT and YNNKEL (reference sequence). Trimming left V 4 bases short and J 4 bases short, with 15 bases between. The CDR3 is 15 residues long. CDR3 DNA: TGTGCCAGCAGCCCAGAGTGGAGAGGGTCAGATACGCAGTATTTT. Amino acid sequence: CASSPEWRGSDTQYF.

This clonotype was counted many times. This chain uses TRBV7-8 with TRBJ2-7, with D possibly matching TRBD1 (6 bases). The CDR3 loop spans 15 amino acids. V lost 5 bases and J lost 2, with 16 bases in between. CDR1 is SGHVS, CDR2 FQNEAQ, per germline. The CDR3 is CASSPSDSLPYEQYF. The CDR3 bases are TGTGCCAGCAGCCCCTCGGACAGCCTTCCCTACGAGCAGTACTTC.

In its sample, this clonotype was seen many times. V is TRBV4-1 and J is TRBJ2-4; 7 bases are a match to TRBD1. Germline assignment: CDR1 MGHRA and CDR2 YSYEKL. This CDR3 has 17 residues. The V gene end was trimmed by 3 bases and the J gene end by 4 bases; junction bases not matched to a gene: 12. The CDR3 here is CASSQLPPYRGKNIQYF. In nucleotides, the CDR3 is TGCGCCAGCAGCCAGCTCCCCCCTTACAGGGGAAAAAACATTCAGTACTTC.

The table lists this clonotype with many counts. The chain uses TRBV6-5 and TRBJ2-1, with 10 nucleotides matching TRBD2. The V gene end was trimmed by 0 bases and the J gene end by 8 bases; junction bases not matched to a gene: 4. The CDR3 spans 15 residues. Germline V gene lookup returns CDR1 MNHEY and CDR2 SVGAGI. The CDR3 sequence is CASSYSSGRGHEQFF. In DNA form, the CDR3 reads TGTGCCAGCAGTTACTCGAGCGGGAGGGGGCATGAGCAGTTCTTC.

This clonotype was seen at least ten times. The chain employs TRBV12-3 or TRBV12-4 and TRBJ1-5; 12 nucleotides match TRBD1. The V and J ends lost 3 bases and 2 bases, in that order; junction bases with no gene match: 5. CDR3 length equals 17 residues. The CDR3 loop is CASSFGTGGAGNQPQHF. Written as DNA, the CDR3 is TGTGCCAGCAGTTTTGGGACAGGGGGCGCCGGCAATCAGCCCCAGCATTTT.

The DNA of the CDR3 is TGTGCCAGCAGTTACTCATGGGCCCCTAGCACAGATACGCAGTATTTT. Protein: CASSYSWAPSTDTQYF. The genes are TRBV6-5 and TRBJ2-3; D unresolved. Germline CDR1 is MNHEY and CDR2 is SVGAGI. The CDR3 loop spans 16 amino acids. V dropped 0 bases and J dropped 0 bases, with 10 bases sitting between them.